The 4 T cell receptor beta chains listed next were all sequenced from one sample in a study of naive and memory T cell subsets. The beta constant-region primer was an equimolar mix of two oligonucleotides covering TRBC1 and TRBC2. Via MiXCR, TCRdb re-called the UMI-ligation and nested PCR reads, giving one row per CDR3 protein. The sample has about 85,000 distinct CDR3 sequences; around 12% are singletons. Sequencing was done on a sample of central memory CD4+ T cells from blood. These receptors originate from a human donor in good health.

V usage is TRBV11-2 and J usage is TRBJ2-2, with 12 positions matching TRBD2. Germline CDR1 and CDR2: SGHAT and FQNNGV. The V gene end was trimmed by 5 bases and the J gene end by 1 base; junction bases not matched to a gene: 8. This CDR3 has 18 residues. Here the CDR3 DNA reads TGTGCCAGCAGCGCCAGACTAGCGGGAGAGTGGAACACCGGGGAGCTGTTTTTT. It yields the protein CASSARLAGEWNTGELFF.

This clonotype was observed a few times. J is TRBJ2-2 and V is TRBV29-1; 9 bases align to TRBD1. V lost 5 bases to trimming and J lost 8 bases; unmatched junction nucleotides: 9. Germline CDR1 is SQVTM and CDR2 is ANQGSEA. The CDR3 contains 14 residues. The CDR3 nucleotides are TGCAGCGTTCCTCTCCGGACAGGGGAAGGGGAGCTGTTTTTT. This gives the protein CSVPLRTGEGELFF.

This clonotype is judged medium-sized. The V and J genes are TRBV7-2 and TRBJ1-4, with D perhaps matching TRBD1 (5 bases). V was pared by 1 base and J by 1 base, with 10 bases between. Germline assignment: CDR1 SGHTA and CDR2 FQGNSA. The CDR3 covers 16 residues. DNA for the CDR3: TGTGCCAGCAGCTTAGGCAGGGCTGGAACTAATGAAAAACTGTTTTTT. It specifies CASSLGRAGTNEKLFF.

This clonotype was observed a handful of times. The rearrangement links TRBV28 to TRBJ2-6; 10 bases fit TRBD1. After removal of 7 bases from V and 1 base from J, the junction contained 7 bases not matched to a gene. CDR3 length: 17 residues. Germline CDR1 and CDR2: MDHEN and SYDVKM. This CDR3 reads CASKSRTGGSGANVLTF. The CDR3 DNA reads TGTGCCAGCAAAAGTAGGACAGGGGGATCTGGGGCCAACGTCCTGACTTTC.